The rows below give T cell receptor beta chains drawn from one sample of a study of T cells expressing NK-cell markers. With the 5' RACE reads reprocessed, TCRdb shows one record per CDR3 protein and no DNA. The listing records about 260,000 distinct CDR3 sequences. The specimen sequenced was blood T cells: a sorted CD56 or NKG2C T cell subset, CD4+ or CD8+ T cells, or bulk PBMC T cells (not recorded which). All receptors come from a man between 18 and 29 years old in good health. The CDR3 runs from the conserved cysteine through the conserved F or W. The order of the fields is V gene, J gene, CDR3 protein.

TRBV7-9,TRBJ2-1,CASSSAGDPYNEQFF
TRBV7-2,TRBJ2-6,CASSLALFGRQRISGANVLTF
TRBV12-3/TRBV12-4,TRBJ2-3,CASSLRRLTSGSADTQYF
TRBV18,TRBJ2-6,CASSPVGTSIGSGANVLTF
TRBV6-5,TRBJ1-2,CASTQGAGYTF
TRBV5-4,TRBJ2-2,CASSLVGPTTGELFF
TRBV7-2,TRBJ2-3,CASSVAASTDTQYF
TRBV5-1,TRBJ2-5,CASSSLAGEKETQYF
TRBV6-2/TRBV6-3,TRBJ2-7,CASSPGLAVVEQYF
TRBV12-3/TRBV12-4,TRBJ1-1,CASSFKKRMNTEAFF
TRBV20-1,TRBJ2-1,CSGVGTPNNEQFF
TRBV7-8,TRBJ2-7,CASSSQGAAYEQYF
TRBV19,TRBJ2-2,CASTLGHNTGELFF
TRBV7-8,TRBJ1-2,CASSRRGTGRGASYGYTF
TRBV24-1,TRBJ2-1,CATSEPDRNEQFF
TRBV7-9,TRBJ2-1,CASSREREGRGEQFF
TRBV18,TRBJ1-4,CASSDRGREKLFF
TRBV12-3/TRBV12-4,TRBJ2-1,CASLSRGAYNEQFF
TRBV30,TRBJ2-1,CAWNTDRDQGSYNEQFF
TRBV19,TRBJ1-5,CASSRGDRGAGQPQHF
TRBV6-1,TRBJ2-4,CASSEEVGRGWAIQYF
TRBV5-1,TRBJ2-7,CASSLRGGNDEQYF
TRBV5-6,TRBJ2-1,CASSRFGLREFF
TRBV11-2,TRBJ2-1,CASSPTPRSYNEQFF
TRBV27,TRBJ2-1,CATGYGSYNEQFF
TRBV7-9,TRBJ2-1,CASSRRGLEGRNEQFF
TRBV29-1,TRBJ2-7,CSAQGQGAGRQYF
TRBV15,TRBJ2-5,CATSREGGHLAGEAETQYF
TRBV12-3/TRBV12-4,TRBJ2-7,CASRRAGESYEQYF
TRBV5-1,TRBJ2-5,CASSLTGEETQYF
TRBV20-1,TRBJ1-5,CSASAGTGRNQPQHF
TRBV6-5,TRBJ2-1,CASSYSTSPDEQFF
TRBV12-3/TRBV12-4,TRBJ2-1,CASSLDSSGSDEQFF
TRBV29-1,TRBJ2-7,CSVEGLAGRDEQYF
TRBV7-3,TRBJ1-2,CASSLTGYTGGYTF
TRBV19,TRBJ2-1,CASSIDVINEQFF
TRBV29-1,TRBJ2-1,CSVSPRVQSSYNEQFF
TRBV20-1,TRBJ2-3,CSARRTSGFDTQYF
TRBV29-1,TRBJ1-2,CSVELDGRPRYTF
TRBV12-3/TRBV12-4,TRBJ1-5,CASSFGDSNQPQHF
TRBV7-2,TRBJ1-4,CASSRRAGGDTLFF
TRBV20-1,TRBJ2-3,CSASPTSGRSDTQYF
TRBV20-1,TRBJ2-1,CSASGLGEGMQFF
TRBV5-8,TRBJ1-2,CASSLVGDRLYYGYTF
TRBV11-3,TRBJ2-1,CASSYGGSPPFF
TRBV24-1,TRBJ2-1,CATSDSSLTSGEYNEQFF
TRBV12-3/TRBV12-4,TRBJ2-7,CASSIAGRVYEQYF